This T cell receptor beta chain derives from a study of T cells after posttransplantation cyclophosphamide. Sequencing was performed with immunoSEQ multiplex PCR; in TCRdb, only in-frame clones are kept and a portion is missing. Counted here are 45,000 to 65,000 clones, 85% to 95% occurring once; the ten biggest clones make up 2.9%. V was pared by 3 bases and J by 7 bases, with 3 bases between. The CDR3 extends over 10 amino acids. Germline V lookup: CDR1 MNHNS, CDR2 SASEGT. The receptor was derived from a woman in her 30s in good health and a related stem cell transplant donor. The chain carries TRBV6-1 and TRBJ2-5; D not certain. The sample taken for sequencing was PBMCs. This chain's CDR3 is CASSERTQYF. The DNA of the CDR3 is TGTGCCAGCAGTGAGAGGACCCAGTACTTC.